This TCR beta chain was profiled in a study of identical twins. Study conclusions and caveats: Out-of-frame alpha sequences shared by twins showed excess low generation probability.

As to this clonotype: The antigen is unknown.

A universal primer site was created by template switching, with the cDNA bearing unique molecular identifiers. TCRdb processed the 5' RACE reads anew with MiXCR; each CDR3 protein has one entry. This table holds a few hundred thousand distinct CDR3 sequences, roughly 8.6% found once. The same sample was also used in a study of yellow fever vaccine responses in identical twins.

Sequencing used memory (CD45RO+) T cells sorted from blood. This sequence originates from a woman between 18 and 29 years old in good health.

CDR3 sequence reads: CASAPKGGTYAGYTF. For the CDR3, the DNA is TGCGCCAGTGCACCCAAGGGAGGGACTTACGCTGGCTACACCTTC. This chain uses TRBV4-1 with TRBJ1-2, with D possibly matching TRBD1 (5 bases). The CDR3 consists of 15 residues. Germline values: CDR1 MGHRA, CDR2 YSYEKL. V lost 9 bases, J lost 7 bases, and 24 bases lay in between.